This entry describes one T cell receptor (beta chain). Using immunoSEQ multiplex PCR, the repertoire was profiled, and TCRdb retains in-frame clones only, with some absent. The data show 140,000 to 150,000 clones, about 93% seen once. V gave up 4 bases and J gave up 2 bases; unmatched junction bases: 6. Germline V gene data show CDR1 as SGHRS and CDR2 as YFSETQ. This CDR3 has 17 amino acids. This sample is part of a study of T cell responses to AZD1222 COVID-19 vaccine. V and J are TRBV5-1 and TRBJ2-3; 14 nucleotides line up with TRBD2. The source was peripheral blood, collected on day 0 of AZD1222 vaccination. The origin of this receptor is an adult in good health. The DNA for the CDR3 is TGCGCCAGCAGCATCCGACTAGCGGGGGGGCCCACAGATACGCAGTATTTT. Protein sequence: CASSIRLAGGPTDTQYF.